This T cell receptor (beta chain) was found in a study of blood T cell repertoires in COVID-19. About the study: T cells, B-cell-depleted T cells, or PBMCs provided the cDNA or gDNA that served as material.

This clone was seen more than once but under ten times. Germline V gene lookup returns CDR1 MNHEY and CDR2 SVGAGI. The CDR3 covers 12 residues. Trimming left V 3 bases short and J 3 bases short, with 5 bases between. The repertoire was sequenced with immunoSEQ multiplex PCR; TCRdb's copy has only in-frame clones and lacks some. This table holds around 69,000 clones, 80% to 85% found once. The chain uses TRBV6-5 and TRBJ1-2; D gene unclear. The sample comprised peripheral blood. This clonotype was obtained from a man aged 45-65 years with active COVID-19. In DNA, the CDR3 is TGTGCCAGCAGTTATTCGGACTATGGCTACACCTTC. This codes for CASSYSDYGYTF.